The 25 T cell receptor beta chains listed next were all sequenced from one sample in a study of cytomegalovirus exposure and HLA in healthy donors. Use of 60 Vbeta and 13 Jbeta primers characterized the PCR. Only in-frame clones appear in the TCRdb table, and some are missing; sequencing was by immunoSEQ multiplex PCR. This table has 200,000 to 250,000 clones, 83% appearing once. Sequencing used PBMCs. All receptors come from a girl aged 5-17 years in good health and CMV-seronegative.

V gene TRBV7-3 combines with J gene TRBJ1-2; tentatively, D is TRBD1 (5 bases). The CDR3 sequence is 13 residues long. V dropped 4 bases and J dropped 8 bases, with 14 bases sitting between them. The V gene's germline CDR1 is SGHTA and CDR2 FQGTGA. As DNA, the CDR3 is TGTGCCAGCAGCTGGGGGGGATCTATAGGCTACACCTTC. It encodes CASSWGGSIGYTF.

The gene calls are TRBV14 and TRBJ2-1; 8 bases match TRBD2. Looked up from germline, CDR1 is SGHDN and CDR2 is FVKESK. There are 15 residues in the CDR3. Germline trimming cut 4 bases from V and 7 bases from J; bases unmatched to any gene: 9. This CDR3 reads CASSLAGTRLNEQFF. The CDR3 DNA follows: TGTGCCAGCAGCCTCGCCGGGACTAGATTGAATGAGCAGTTCTTC.

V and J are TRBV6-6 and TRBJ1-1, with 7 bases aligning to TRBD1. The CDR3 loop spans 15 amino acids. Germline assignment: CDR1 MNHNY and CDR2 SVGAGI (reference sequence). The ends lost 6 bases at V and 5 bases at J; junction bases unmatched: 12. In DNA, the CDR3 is TGTGCCAGCAGAAAAACCGACAGGGTAGGAACTGAAGCTTTCTTT. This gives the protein CASRKTDRVGTEAFF.

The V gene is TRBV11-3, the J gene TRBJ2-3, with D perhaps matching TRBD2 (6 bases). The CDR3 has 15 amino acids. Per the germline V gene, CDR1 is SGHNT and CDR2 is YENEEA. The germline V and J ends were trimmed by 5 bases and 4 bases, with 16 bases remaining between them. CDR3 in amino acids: CASSPGDRVPDTQYF. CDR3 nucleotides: TGTGCCAGCAGCCCGGGGGACCGCGTCCCAGATACGCAGTATTTT.

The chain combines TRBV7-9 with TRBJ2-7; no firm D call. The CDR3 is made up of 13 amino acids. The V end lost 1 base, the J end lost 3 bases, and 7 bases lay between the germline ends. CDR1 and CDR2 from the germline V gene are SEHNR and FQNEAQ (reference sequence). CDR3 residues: CASSLGANYEQYF. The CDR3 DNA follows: TGTGCCAGCAGCTTAGGGGCTAACTACGAGCAGTACTTC.

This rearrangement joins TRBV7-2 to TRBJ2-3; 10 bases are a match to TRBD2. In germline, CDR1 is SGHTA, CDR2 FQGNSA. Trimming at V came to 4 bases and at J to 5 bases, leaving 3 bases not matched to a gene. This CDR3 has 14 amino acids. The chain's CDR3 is CASSSSGGGDTQYF. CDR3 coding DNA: TGTGCCAGCAGCTCTAGCGGGGGCGGAGATACGCAGTATTTT.

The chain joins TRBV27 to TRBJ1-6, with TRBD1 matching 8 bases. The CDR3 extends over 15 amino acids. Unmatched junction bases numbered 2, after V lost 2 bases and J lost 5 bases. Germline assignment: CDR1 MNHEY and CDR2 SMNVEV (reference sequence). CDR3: CASSLQGADNSPLHF. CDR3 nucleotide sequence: TGTGCCAGCAGTTTACAGGGGGCAGATAATTCACCCCTCCACTTT.

CDR3 loop: CASSPPWGGTNTEAFF. The CDR3 DNA follows: TGTGCCAGCAGTCCGCCTTGGGGGGGCACAAACACTGAAGCTTTCTTT. The V and J genes are TRBV28 and TRBJ1-1; tentatively, D is TRBD1 (6 bases). Trimming cost V 5 bases and J 2 bases, with 18 bases left between them. CDR1 and CDR2 from the germline V gene are MDHEN and SYDVKM. The CDR3 has 16 residues.

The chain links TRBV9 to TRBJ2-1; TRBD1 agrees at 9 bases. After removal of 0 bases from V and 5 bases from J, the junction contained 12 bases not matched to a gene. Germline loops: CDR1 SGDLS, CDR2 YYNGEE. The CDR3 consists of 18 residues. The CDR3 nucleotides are TGTGCCAGCAGCGTAGCTGGACCGCCAGGGACAGGGCACAATGAGCAGTTCTTC. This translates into CASSVAGPPGTGHNEQFF.

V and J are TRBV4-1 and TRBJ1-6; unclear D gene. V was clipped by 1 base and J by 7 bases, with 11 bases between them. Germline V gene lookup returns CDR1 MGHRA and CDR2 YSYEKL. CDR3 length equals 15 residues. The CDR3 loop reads CASSQARGRNSPLHF. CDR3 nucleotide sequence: TGCGCCAGCAGCCAAGCCCGGGGAAGGAATTCACCCCTCCACTTT.

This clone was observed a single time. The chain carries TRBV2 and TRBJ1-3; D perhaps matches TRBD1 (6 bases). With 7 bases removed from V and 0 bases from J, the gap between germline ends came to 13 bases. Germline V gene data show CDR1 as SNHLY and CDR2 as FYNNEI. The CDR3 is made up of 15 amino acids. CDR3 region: CASTIQGFSGNTIYF. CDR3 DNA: TGTGCCAGCACGATACAGGGATTCTCTGGAAACACCATATATTTT. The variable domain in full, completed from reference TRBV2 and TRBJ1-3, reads EPEVTQTPSHQVTQMGQEVILRCVPISNHLYFYWYRQILGQKVEFLVSFYNNEISEKSEIFDDQFSVERPDGSNFTLKIRSTKLEDSAMYFCASTIQGFSGNTIYFGEGSWLTVV.

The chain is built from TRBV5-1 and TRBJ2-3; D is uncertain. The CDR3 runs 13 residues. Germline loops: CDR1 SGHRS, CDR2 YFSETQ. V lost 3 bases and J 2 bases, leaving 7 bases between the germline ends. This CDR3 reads CASSSLYTDTQYF. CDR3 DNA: TGCGCCAGCAGCTCCCTTTACACAGATACGCAGTATTTT.

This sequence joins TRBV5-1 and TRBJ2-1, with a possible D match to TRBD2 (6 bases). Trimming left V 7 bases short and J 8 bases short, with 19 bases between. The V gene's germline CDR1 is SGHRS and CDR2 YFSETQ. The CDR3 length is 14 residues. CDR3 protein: CASGTGTFIDEQFF. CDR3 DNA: TGCGCCAGCGGGACCGGGACTTTTATCGATGAGCAGTTCTTC.

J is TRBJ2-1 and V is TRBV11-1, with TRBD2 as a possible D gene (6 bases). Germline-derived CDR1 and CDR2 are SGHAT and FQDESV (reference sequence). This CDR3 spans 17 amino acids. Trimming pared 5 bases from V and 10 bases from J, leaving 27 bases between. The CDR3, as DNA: TGTGCCAGCAGCCAAGAATGGCGGGGTCCCGGAGTGGGGGAGCAGTTCTTC. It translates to CASSQEWRGPGVGEQFF.

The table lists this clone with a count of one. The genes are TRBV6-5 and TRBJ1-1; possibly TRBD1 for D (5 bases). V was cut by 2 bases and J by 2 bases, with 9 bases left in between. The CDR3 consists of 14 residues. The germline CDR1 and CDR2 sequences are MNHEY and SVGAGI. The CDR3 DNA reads TGTGCCAGCAGTTACCCCCAGGGAAACACTGAAGCTTTCTTT. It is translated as CASSYPQGNTEAFF.

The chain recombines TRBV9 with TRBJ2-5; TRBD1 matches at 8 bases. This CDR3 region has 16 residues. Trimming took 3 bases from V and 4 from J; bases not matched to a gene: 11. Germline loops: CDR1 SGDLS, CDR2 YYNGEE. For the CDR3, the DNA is TGTGCCAGCAGCGGTCCCGGGACAGGAATTGGAGAGACCCAGTACTTC. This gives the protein CASSGPGTGIGETQYF.

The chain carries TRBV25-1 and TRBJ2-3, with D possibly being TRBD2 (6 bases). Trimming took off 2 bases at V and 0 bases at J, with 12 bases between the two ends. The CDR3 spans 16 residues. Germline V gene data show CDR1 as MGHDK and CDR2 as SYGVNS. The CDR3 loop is CASSEETGASTDTQYF. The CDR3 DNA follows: TGTGCCAGCAGTGAAGAAACGGGAGCTAGCACAGATACGCAGTATTTT.

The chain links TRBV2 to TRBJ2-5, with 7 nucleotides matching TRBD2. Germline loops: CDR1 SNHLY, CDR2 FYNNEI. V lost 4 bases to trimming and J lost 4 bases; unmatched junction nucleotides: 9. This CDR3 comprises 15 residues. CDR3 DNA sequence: TGTGCCAGCAGTGTGCGTTTAGGCGGGGGAGAGACCCAGTACTTC. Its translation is CASSVRLGGGETQYF.

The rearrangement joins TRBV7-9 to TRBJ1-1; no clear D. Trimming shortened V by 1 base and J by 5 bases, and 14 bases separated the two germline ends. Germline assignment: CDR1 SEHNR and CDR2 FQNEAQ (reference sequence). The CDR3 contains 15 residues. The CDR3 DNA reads TGTGCCAGCAGCTTAGACAGAGACCTCAGAACTGAAGCTTTCTTT. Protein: CASSLDRDLRTEAFF.

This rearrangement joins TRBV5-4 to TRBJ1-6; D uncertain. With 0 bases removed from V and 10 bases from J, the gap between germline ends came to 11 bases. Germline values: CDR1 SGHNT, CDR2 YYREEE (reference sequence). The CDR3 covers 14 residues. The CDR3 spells CASSLVGDGSPLHF. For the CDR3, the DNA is TGTGCCAGCAGCTTGGTGGGAGATGGATCACCCCTCCACTTT.

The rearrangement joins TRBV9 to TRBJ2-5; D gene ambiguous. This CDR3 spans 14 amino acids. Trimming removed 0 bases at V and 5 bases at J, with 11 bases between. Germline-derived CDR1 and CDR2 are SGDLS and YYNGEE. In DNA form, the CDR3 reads TGTGCCAGCAGCGTAGGTATTGGAGTGGAGACCCAGTACTTC. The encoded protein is CASSVGIGVETQYF.

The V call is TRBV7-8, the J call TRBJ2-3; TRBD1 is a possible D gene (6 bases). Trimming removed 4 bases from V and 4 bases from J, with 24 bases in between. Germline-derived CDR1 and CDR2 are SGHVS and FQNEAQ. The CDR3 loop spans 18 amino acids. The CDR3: CASSSGQYGAVAADTQYF. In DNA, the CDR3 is TGTGCCAGCAGCTCGGGACAATATGGGGCCGTTGCCGCAGATACGCAGTATTTT.

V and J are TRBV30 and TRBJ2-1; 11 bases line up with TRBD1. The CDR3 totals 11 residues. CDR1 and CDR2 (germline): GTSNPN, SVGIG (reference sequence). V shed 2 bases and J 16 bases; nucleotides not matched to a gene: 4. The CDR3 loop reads CAWSTGTGGFF. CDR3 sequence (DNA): TGTGCCTGGAGTACCGGGACAGGGGGATTCTTC.

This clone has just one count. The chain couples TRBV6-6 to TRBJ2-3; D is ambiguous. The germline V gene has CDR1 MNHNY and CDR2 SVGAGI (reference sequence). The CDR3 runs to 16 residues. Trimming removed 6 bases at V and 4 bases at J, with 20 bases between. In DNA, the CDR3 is TGTGCCAGCAGCCCTCCCGGCCCCCGGAGACCAGATACGCAGTATTTT. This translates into CASSPPGPRRPDTQYF.

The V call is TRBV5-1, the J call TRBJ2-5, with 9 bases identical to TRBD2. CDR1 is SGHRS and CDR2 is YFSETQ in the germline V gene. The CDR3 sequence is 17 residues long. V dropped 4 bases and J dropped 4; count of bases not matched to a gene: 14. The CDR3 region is CASSLSGGPAAPETQYF. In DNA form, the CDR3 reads TGCGCCAGCAGCCTGAGCGGGGGGCCTGCAGCGCCAGAGACCCAGTACTTC.